This T cell receptor beta chain was sequenced in a study of identical twins. Template switching added a universal primer site, and cDNA bore unique molecular identifiers. TCRdb fed the 5' RACE reads into MiXCR, producing one record per CDR3 protein. This table has under 900,000 distinct CDR3 sequences, around 12% appearing once. A note on this clonotype: Its cognate antigen is unknown.

The J segment lost 5 bases and the V segment lost 5 bases, leaving 7 bases of the junction unmatched. The CDR3 is 16 residues long. Germline V CDR1 and CDR2: DFQATT, SNEGSKA (reference sequence). Study-wide results and caveats: Analyses of zero insertions could be partly confounded by invariant MAIT and iNKT cells.

The sample also formed part of further work on yellow fever vaccine responses in identical twins.

This chain links TRBV20-1 with TRBJ2-2; 14 bases agree with TRBD2. Source material: PBMCs. The sequence came from a woman aged 18-29 years in good health. For the CDR3, the DNA is TGCAGTGCTCCTCTGGGACTAGCGGGGGTAACCGGGGAGCTGTTTTTT. Encoded protein: CSAPLGLAGVTGELFF.